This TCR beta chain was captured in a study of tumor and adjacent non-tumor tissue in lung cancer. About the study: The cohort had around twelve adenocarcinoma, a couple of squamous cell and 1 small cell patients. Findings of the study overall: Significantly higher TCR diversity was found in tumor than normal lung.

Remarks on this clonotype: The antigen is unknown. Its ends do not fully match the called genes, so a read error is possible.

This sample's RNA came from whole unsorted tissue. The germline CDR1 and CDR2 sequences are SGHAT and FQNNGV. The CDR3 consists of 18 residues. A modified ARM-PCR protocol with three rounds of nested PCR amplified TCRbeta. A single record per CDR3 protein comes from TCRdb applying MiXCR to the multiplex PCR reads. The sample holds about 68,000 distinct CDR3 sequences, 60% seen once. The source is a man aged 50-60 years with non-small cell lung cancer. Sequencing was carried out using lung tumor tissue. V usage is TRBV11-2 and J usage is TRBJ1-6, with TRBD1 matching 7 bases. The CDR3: CASSPRAGGSSYNSPLCF. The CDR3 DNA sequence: TGTGCCAGCAGCCCCCGAGCAGGGGGGAGCTCCTATAATTCACCCCTCTGCTTT.